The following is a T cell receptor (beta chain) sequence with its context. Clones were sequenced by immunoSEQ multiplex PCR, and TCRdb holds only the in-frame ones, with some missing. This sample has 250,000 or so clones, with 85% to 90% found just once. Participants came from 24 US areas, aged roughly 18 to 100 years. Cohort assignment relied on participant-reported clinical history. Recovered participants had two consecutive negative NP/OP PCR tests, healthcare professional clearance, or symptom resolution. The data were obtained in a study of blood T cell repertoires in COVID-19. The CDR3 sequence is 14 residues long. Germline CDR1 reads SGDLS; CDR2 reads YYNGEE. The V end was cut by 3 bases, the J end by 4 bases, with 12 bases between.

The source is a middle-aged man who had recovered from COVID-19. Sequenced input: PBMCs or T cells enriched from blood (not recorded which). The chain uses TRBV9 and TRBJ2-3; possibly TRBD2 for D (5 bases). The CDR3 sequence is CASSGPLGADTQYF. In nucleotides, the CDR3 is TGTGCCAGCAGCGGGCCTCTCGGGGCAGATACGCAGTATTTT.